The T cell receptor beta chain under discussion was sequenced for a study of T-cell memory formation after mild COVID-19. Findings of the study overall: Several responding clones turned up in pre-infection memory, indicating that cross-reactive memory may have taken part.

5'RACE primed from the constant segment yielded TCR alpha and TCR beta cDNA libraries bearing sample barcodes and UMIs. TCRdb called the 5' RACE reads again in MiXCR, with one record for every CDR3 protein. The sample has under 400,000 distinct CDR3 sequences, around 20% seen once. With respect to this clonotype: The antigen is unknown.

The TCR comes from an adult woman who had mild COVID-19 (a few samples of this study predate the infection). Cell type and time point are not known. The sample was PBMCs or a T cell subset sorted from them (not recorded which).

This CDR3 reads CASLYSGSTQETQYF. The DNA of the CDR3 is TGTGCCAGTCTATACAGCGGCAGTACACAAGAGACCCAGTACTTC. This sequence joins TRBV7-2 and TRBJ2-5, with D possibly matching TRBD2 (5 bases). The CDR3 runs 15 residues. The V gene's germline CDR1 is SGHTA and CDR2 FQGNSA. Trimming shortened V by 9 bases and J by 2 bases, and 19 bases separated the two germline ends.